This TCR beta chain was sequenced during a study of early stage breast cancer tumors. Study-level information: Average read coverage per sample was roughly 9.3-fold. Study observations and caveats: In most of the 16 patients, blood comparison separated tumor from normal breast. Commonly generated sequences made up most enriched TCRB sequences shared between patients.

TCRdb keeps only in-frame clones here, not all; method: immunoSEQ multiplex PCR. The data contain nearly 25,000 clones, 60% to 70% of them singletons. On this clone itself: The antigen remains unidentified.

The sequencing sample was made of breast tumor tissue. This TCR was sampled from a person aged 60 to 70 with breast cancer.

The CDR3 sequence is CASSYSQGGTQYF. CDR3 DNA: TGTGCCAGCAGTTACTCTCAGGGGGGTACGCAGTATTTT. The chain recombines TRBV6-5 with TRBJ2-3; D might be TRBD1 (7 bases). This CDR3 spans 13 amino acids. V lost 0 bases and J 8 bases, leaving 9 bases between the germline ends. The germline CDR1 and CDR2 sequences are MNHEY and SVGAGI.